This T cell receptor beta chain was profiled in a study of blood T cell repertoires in COVID-19. For the study at large: T cells, B-cell-depleted T cells, or PBMCs supplied cDNA or gDNA.

In the original workflow: By means of reference gene primer amplification, nucleated cell counts were estimated. Clones were read by immunoSEQ multiplex PCR, and TCRdb kept only the in-frame ones, dropping some. V, J and clone size are those of that table, while D and trimming were read from the DNA. The data contain about 23,000 clones, 90% to 95% of them singletons. J gave up 2 bases and V 4 bases, and 13 bases lay outside the gene matches. The CDR3 covers 19 residues. From germline, CDR1 is ENHRY and CDR2 SYGVKD. V gene TRBV10-3 combines with J gene TRBJ2-2, with TRBD2 identical over 10 bases. The clonotype comes from a woman aged 50 to 60 with active COVID-19. Input material: peripheral blood. CDR3 residues: CAISGRTGTSEPNTGELFF. In nucleotides, the CDR3 is TGTGCCATCAGTGGCCGAACCGGGACTAGCGAGCCAAACACCGGGGAGCTGTTTTTT.